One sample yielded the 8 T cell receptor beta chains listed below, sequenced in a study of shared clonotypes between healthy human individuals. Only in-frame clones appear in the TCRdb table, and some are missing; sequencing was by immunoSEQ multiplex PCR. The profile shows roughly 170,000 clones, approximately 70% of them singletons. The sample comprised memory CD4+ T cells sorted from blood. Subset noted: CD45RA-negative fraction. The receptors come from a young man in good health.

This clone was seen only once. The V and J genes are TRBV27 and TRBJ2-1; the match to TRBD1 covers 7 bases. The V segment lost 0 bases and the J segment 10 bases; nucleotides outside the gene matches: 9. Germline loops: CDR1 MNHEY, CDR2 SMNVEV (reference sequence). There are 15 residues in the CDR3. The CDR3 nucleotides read TGTGCCAGCAGTTTATCGTTAGGGACAGCGAGGGAGCAGTTCTTC. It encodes CASSLSLGTAREQFF.

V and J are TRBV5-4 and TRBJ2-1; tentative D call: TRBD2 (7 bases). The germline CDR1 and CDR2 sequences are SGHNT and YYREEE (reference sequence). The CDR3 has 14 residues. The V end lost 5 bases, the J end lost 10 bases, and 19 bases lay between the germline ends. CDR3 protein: CASRLGGGRGEQFF. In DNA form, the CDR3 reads TGTGCCAGCAGGTTAGGGGGGGGGCGAGGGGAGCAGTTCTTC.

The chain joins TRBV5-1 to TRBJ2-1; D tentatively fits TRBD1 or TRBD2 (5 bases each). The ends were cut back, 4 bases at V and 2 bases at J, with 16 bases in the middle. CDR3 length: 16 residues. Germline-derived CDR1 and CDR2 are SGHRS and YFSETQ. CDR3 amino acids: CASSRTGTKAYNEQFF. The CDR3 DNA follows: TGCGCCAGCAGCCGGACCGGGACGAAGGCCTACAATGAGCAGTTCTTC.

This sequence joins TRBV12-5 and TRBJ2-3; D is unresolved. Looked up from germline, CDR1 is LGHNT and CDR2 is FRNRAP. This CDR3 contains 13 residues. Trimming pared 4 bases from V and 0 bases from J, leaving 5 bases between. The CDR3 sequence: CASGYGSTDTQYF. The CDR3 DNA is TGTGCTAGTGGTTATGGTAGCACAGATACGCAGTATTTT.

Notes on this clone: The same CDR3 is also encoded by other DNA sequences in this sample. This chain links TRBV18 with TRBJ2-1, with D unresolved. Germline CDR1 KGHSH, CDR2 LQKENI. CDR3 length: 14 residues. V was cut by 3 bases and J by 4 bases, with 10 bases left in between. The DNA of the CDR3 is TGTGCCAGCTCACCCCCCTCTAGTTACAATGAGCAGTTCTTC. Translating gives CASSPPSSYNEQFF.

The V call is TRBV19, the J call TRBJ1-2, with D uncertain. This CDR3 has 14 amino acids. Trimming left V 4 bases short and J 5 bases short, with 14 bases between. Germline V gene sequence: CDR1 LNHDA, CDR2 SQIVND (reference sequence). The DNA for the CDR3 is TGTGCCAGTAGTACCGGGCTAAACTTTTATGGCTACACCTTC. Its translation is CASSTGLNFYGYTF.

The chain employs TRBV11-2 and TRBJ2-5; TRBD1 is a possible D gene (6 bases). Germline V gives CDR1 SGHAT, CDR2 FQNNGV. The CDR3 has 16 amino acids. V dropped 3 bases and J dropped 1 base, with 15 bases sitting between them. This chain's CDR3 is CASSLSSGTLQETQYF. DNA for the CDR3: TGTGCCAGCAGCTTGAGTTCCGGGACACTCCAAGAGACCCAGTACTTC.

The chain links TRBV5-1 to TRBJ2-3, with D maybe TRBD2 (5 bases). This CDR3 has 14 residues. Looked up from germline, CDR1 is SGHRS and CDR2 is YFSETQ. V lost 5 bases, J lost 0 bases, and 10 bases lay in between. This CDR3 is CASRQAVSTDTQYF. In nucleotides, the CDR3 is TGCGCCAGCAGGCAAGCGGTTAGCACAGATACGCAGTATTTT.